Below are 17 T cell receptor beta chains sequenced from a single sample in a study of shared clonotypes between healthy human individuals. Sequencing was performed with immunoSEQ multiplex PCR; in TCRdb, only in-frame clones are kept and a portion is missing. The repertoire holds roughly 1 million clones, about 75% seen once, with less than 1.5% in the top ten. Sample: memory CD4+ T cells sorted from blood. Regarding subset: CD45RA-negative fraction. These receptors all come from a man aged 18 to 30 in good health.

To note about this clone: The identical CDR3 is also encoded by other nucleotide sequences in the sample. The chain uses TRBV18 and TRBJ1-4; D not certain. Trimming cost V 0 bases and J 5 bases, with 7 bases left between them. Germline CDR1 is KGHSH and CDR2 is LQKENI. The CDR3 is 14 amino acids. CDR3 DNA sequence: TGTGCCAGCTCACCACCCTCTGGGAATGAAAAACTGTTTTTT. Protein sequence: CASSPPSGNEKLFF. Looking up the rest from reference TRBV18 and TRBJ1-4 gives the full variable domain: NAGVMQNPRHLVRRRGQEARLRCSPMKGHSHVYWYRQLPEEGLKFMVYLQKENIIDESGMPKERFSAEFPKEGPSILRIQQVVRGDSAAYFCASSPPSGNEKLFFGSGTQLSVL.

J is TRBJ1-5 and V is TRBV30, with D perhaps matching TRBD1 (6 bases). V lost 2 bases to trimming and J lost 3 bases, with 11 bases between them. The CDR3 consists of 14 residues. Germline loops: CDR1 GTSNPN, CDR2 SVGIG (reference sequence). This CDR3 reads CAWSSGQFNQPQHF. As DNA, the CDR3 is TGTGCCTGGAGTTCTGGACAGTTCAATCAGCCCCAGCATTTT.

This chain connects TRBV11-1 to TRBJ2-7; no definite D call. V was pared by 0 bases and J by 2 bases, with 8 bases between. This CDR3 is built from 14 residues. Germline CDR1 SGHAT, CDR2 FQDESV (reference sequence). The CDR3 reads CASSLAAPTYEQYF. In DNA form, the CDR3 reads TGTGCCAGCAGCTTAGCGGCGCCTACCTACGAGCAGTACTTC.

V usage is TRBV7-9 and J usage is TRBJ2-6; 7 nucleotides align to TRBD2. The CDR3 length is 16 residues. The germline CDR1 and CDR2 sequences are SEHNR and FQNEAQ (reference sequence). V lost 4 bases to trimming and J lost 2 bases; unmatched junction nucleotides: 5. The CDR3 spells CASSSLLAAGANVLTF. Written as DNA, the CDR3 is TGTGCCAGCAGCTCCCTTCTAGCGGCTGGGGCCAACGTCCTGACTTTC.

This clone has only a few counts. The chain employs TRBV7-2 and TRBJ1-1; 7 bases are a match to TRBD1. J lost 3 bases, V lost 1 base, and 5 bases had no gene match. The CDR3 extends over 15 amino acids. The germline V gene has CDR1 SGHTA and CDR2 FQGNSA. The CDR3 sequence is CASSLVTGIDTEAFF. The CDR3 bases are TGTGCCAGCAGCTTAGTGACAGGGATCGACACTGAAGCTTTCTTT.

This clone was recorded a few times. The chain recombines TRBV5-5 with TRBJ1-1; no firm D call. CDR3 length: 14 residues. Germline CDR1 SGHKS, CDR2 YYEKEE (reference sequence). Trimming took 6 bases from V and 4 from J, leaving 16 bases between them. This CDR3 is CASTPNSRFTEAFF. The CDR3 DNA follows: TGTGCCAGCACCCCAAATTCCAGGTTCACTGAAGCTTTCTTT.

This chain's CDR3 is CAIGKDTNNYGYTF. The CDR3 DNA is TGTGCCATCGGAAAGGACACGAATAACTATGGCTACACCTTC. This chain connects TRBV6-1 to TRBJ1-2; the D gene is possibly TRBD1 (5 bases). Germline loops: CDR1 MNHNS, CDR2 SASEGT. The CDR3 sequence is 14 residues long. Trimming removed 10 bases from V and 1 base from J, with 16 bases in between.

This clone was recorded only once. The chain uses TRBV30 and TRBJ1-4; 7 positions match TRBD1. From germline, CDR1 is GTSNPN and CDR2 SVGIG (reference sequence). This CDR3 contains 13 residues. V shed 3 bases and J 6 bases; nucleotides not matched to a gene: 4. This CDR3 is CAWRRGQHEKLFF. DNA of the CDR3: TGTGCCTGGAGGAGGGGACAGCATGAAAAACTGTTTTTT. Full variable domain (missing parts from reference TRBV30 and TRBJ1-4): SQTIHQWPATLVQPVGSPLSLECTVEGTSNPNLYWYRQAAGRGLQLLFYSVGIGQISSEVPQNLSASRPQDRQFILSSKKLLLSDSGFYLCAWRRGQHEKLFFGSGTQLSVL.

The chain is built from TRBV18 and TRBJ1-1; a weak D match, TRBD1 (6 bases). V shed 2 bases and J shed 0 bases, with 10 bases lying between them. This CDR3 has 15 residues. In germline, CDR1 is KGHSH, CDR2 LQKENI. The CDR3 sequence is CASSPMGALNTEAFF. The CDR3 nucleotides read TGTGCCAGCTCACCAATGGGGGCCCTGAACACTGAAGCTTTCTTT.

About this clone itself: The same CDR3 can be traced to other DNA sequences in this sample. The chain carries TRBV6-5 and TRBJ2-5; 7 bases align to TRBD2. The J segment lost 1 base and the V segment lost 2 bases, leaving 1 base of the junction unmatched. Germline CDR1 and CDR2: MNHEY and SVGAGI. CDR3 size: 14 residues. The CDR3 DNA is TGTGCCAGCAGTTACGGCGGGAGCCAAGAGACCCAGTACTTC. This codes for CASSYGGSQETQYF.

The J gene is TRBJ2-2, the V gene TRBV7-2; D may be TRBD2 (6 bases). V lost 5 bases and J lost 4, with 17 bases in between. CDR1 and CDR2 (germline): SGHTA, FQGNSA. This CDR3 contains 16 residues. In DNA form, the CDR3 reads TGTGCCAGCAGCCCAATTCGGCGGGGAGGCACCGGGGAGCTGTTTTTT. This encodes CASSPIRRGGTGELFF.

This clone was observed a few times. The chain links TRBV5-1 to TRBJ2-1, with TRBD2 identical over 8 bases. The trim removed 2 bases at V and 8 bases at J, leaving 15 bases unmatched. CDR3 length: 17 residues. Per germline, CDR1 SGHRS and CDR2 YFSETQ. The CDR3 loop is CASSFSAGTRLNYEQFF. The CDR3 bases are TGCGCCAGCAGCTTCTCGGCCGGGACTAGACTGAACTATGAGCAGTTCTTC.

This clone was seen once. Distinct nucleotide sequences in the sample also encode this CDR3. The V call is TRBV7-2, the J call TRBJ2-3; D is uncertain. This CDR3 has 13 residues. V was clipped by 1 base and J by 1 base, with 3 bases between them. Germline CDR1 is SGHTA and CDR2 is FQGNSA. CDR3 nucleotide sequence: TGTGCCAGCAGCTTAGGTGGCACAGATACGCAGTATTTT. Amino acid sequence: CASSLGGTDTQYF.

The chain uses TRBV14 and TRBJ1-2; 11 bases line up with TRBD1. The CDR3 sequence is 16 residues long. V shed 2 bases and J 8 bases; nucleotides not matched to a gene: 10. Germline-derived CDR1 and CDR2 are SGHDN and FVKESK. The chain's CDR3 is CASSQLTQDRGQGYTF. The CDR3 region has the DNA TGTGCCAGCAGCCAACTGACCCAGGACAGGGGGCAGGGCTACACCTTC.

This rearrangement joins TRBV5-1 to TRBJ2-7; weak D call: TRBD1 (5 bases). The CDR3 runs to 14 residues. Trimming pared 2 bases from V and 3 bases from J, leaving 12 bases between. Germline CDR1 and CDR2: SGHRS and YFSETQ. CDR3 bases: TGCGCCAGCAGCTTAGGGGTTGGGATCTACGAGCAGTACTTC. This translates into CASSLGVGIYEQYF.

Of note for this clone: This likely stems from a read error, as it lies one base from a far larger clone. This CDR3 is also generated by other DNA sequences in the sample. The genes are TRBV7-2 and TRBJ2-7; tentative D call: TRBD1 (5 bases). In germline, CDR1 is SGHTA, CDR2 FQGNSA. Trimming pared 5 bases from V and 2 bases from J, leaving 7 bases between. The CDR3 totals 12 residues. CDR3 DNA sequence: TGTGCCAGCAGCCTAGGGGCCTACGAGCAGTACTTC. It yields the protein CASSLGAYEQYF.

This clone appeared a few times. This sequence joins TRBV6-5 and TRBJ1-1; 7 bases are a match to TRBD1. V was pared by 11 bases and J by 1 base, with 13 bases of the junction left unmatched. Germline V gene sequence: CDR1 MNHEY, CDR2 SVGAGI. There are 15 residues in the CDR3. CDR3 region: CASIRQGAENTEAFF. DNA of the CDR3: TGTGCCTCCATAAGACAGGGAGCGGAGAACACTGAAGCTTTCTTT.